The present TCR beta chain was sequenced within a study of blood T cell repertoires in COVID-19. Turning to the study itself: Acute and convalescent COVID-19 specimens originated in the United States, Italy and Spain. T cells, B-cell-depleted T cells, or PBMCs provided the cDNA or gDNA that served as material.

While infection was still active, Seattle patients were enrolled and then followed longitudinally. Study processing details: Amplification with reference gene primers provided the estimates of nucleated cell counts. Data came from immunoSEQ multiplex PCR; TCRdb stores just in-frame clones and leaves some out. The V and J calls and clone size were taken over from that table, and D and trimming were inferred from the DNA. Of some 180,000 clones listed, roughly 79% were seen once; the top ten hold around 10%. Material: peripheral blood. This TCR was sampled from a woman aged 40 to 55 with COVID-19, enrolled during active disease.

The CDR3 DNA follows: TGTGCCAGCAGCGCAGCAACGGGTCTACCCTACGAGCAGTACTTC. This codes for CASSAATGLPYEQYF. The chain employs TRBV9 and TRBJ2-7, with D unclear. Looked up from germline, CDR1 is SGDLS and CDR2 is YYNGEE. V lost 3 bases to trimming and J lost 2 bases, with 15 bases between them. The CDR3 totals 15 residues.